Listed below are T cell receptor beta chains from one sample, sequenced in a study of cytomegalovirus exposure and HLA in healthy donors. The repertoire was sequenced with immunoSEQ multiplex PCR; TCRdb's copy has only in-frame clones and lacks some. The sample contains over 120,000 clones, roughly four fifths of which appear only once. The sample taken for sequencing was PBMCs. Receptor source: an older woman in good health and CMV-seropositive. CDR3s include the opening cysteine and the closing phenylalanine or tryptophan. A D gene is named only where the DNA matches it firmly. Rows give clone size only sometimes, using once, few, many, or a class for an expanded clone.

D: -; J: TRBJ1-6; V: TRBV7-6; size: -; CDR3: CASSLVPSSYNSPLHF; DNA: TGTGCCAGCAGCTTAGTACCGAGCTCCTATAATTCACCCCTCCACTTT
D: -; J: TRBJ1-2; V: TRBV6-6; size: once; CDR3: CASSSDVSAGGYTF; DNA: TGTGCCAGCAGTTCTGACGTTTCAGCGGGCGGCTACACCTTC
D: -; J: TRBJ1-1; V: TRBV28; size: -; CDR3: CASSSPGRGNTEAFF; DNA: TGTGCCAGCAGTTCTCCGGGCCGGGGGAACACTGAAGCTTTCTTT
D: -; J: TRBJ2-7; V: TRBV19; size: -; CDR3: CASDDSYEQYF; DNA: TGTGCCAGTGATGACAGCTACGAGCAGTACTTC
D: TRBD1; J: TRBJ1-2; V: TRBV28; size: few; CDR3: CASSYNSGQRTF; DNA: TGTGCCAGCAGTTACAACTCGGGACAGAGGACCTTC
D: TRBD1; J: TRBJ1-1; V: TRBV5-6; size: -; CDR3: CASTSWGQGAANTEAFF; DNA: TGTGCCAGCACTTCCTGGGGGCAGGGGGCAGCGAACACTGAAGCTTTCTTT
D: TRBD2; J: TRBJ2-7; V: TRBV7-6; size: -; CDR3: CASSPGLDDEQYF; DNA: TGTGCCAGCAGCCCGGGACTAGACGACGAGCAGTACTTC
D: -; J: TRBJ2-2; V: TRBV19; size: -; CDR3: CASSSTGNTGELFF; DNA: TGTGCCAGTAGTAGCACGGGGAACACCGGGGAGCTGTTTTTT
D: -; J: TRBJ2-7; V: TRBV21-1; size: -; CDR3: CASSPAGDRGSGGYEQYF; DNA: TGTGCCAGCAGCCCGGCAGGGGACAGGGGTTCGGGCGGCTACGAGCAGTACTTC
D: -; J: TRBJ2-1; V: TRBV7-2; size: few; CDR3: CASSRAGGNLQLNNEQFF; DNA: TGTGCCAGCAGCCGAGCGGGCGGGAATCTGCAACTTAACAATGAGCAGTTCTTC
D: -; J: TRBJ2-5; V: TRBV5-1; size: -; CDR3: CASSFGVTQYF; DNA: TGCGCCAGCAGCTTCGGAGTGACCCAGTACTTC
D: TRBD2; J: TRBJ2-3; V: TRBV5-4; size: -; CDR3: CASSPGTSGGDTQYF; DNA: TGTGCCAGCAGCCCCGGGACTAGCGGTGGGGATACGCAGTATTTT
D: TRBD1; J: TRBJ1-1; V: TRBV19; size: few; CDR3: CASSIAGGEAFF; DNA: TGTGCCAGTAGTATAGCAGGGGGCGAAGCTTTCTTT
D: TRBD1; J: TRBJ2-7; V: TRBV28; size: -; CDR3: CASSLGGTGRGYEQYF; DNA: TGTGCCAGCAGTTTAGGGGGGACAGGGCGGGGCTACGAGCAGTACTTC
D: TRBD1; J: TRBJ1-5; V: TRBV2; size: -; CDR3: CASSGTGERGNQPQHF; DNA: TGTGCCAGCAGTGGAACAGGGGAGAGGGGCAATCAGCCCCAGCATTTT
D: -; J: TRBJ2-2; V: TRBV13; size: -; CDR3: CASSTAGERGTGELFF; DNA: TGTGCCAGCAGCACCGCAGGGGAACGGGGCACCGGGGAGCTGTTTTTT
D: -; J: TRBJ1-2; V: TRBV27; size: -; CDR3: CASSLRGYGYGYTF; DNA: TGTGCCAGCAGTTTACGAGGGTACGGCTATGGCTACACCTTC
D: TRBD2; J: TRBJ2-1; V: TRBV28; size: -; CDR3: CASSSTGLANNEQFF; DNA: TGTGCCAGCAGTTCCACGGGACTAGCGAACAATGAGCAGTTCTTC
D: TRBD2; J: TRBJ2-2; V: TRBV15; size: -; CDR3: CATSAEAGTTGELFF; DNA: TGTGCCACCAGCGCTGAAGCGGGAACCACCGGGGAGCTGTTTTTT
D: TRBD2; J: TRBJ2-3; V: TRBV6-1; size: once; CDR3: CASSALAGGGTSTDTQYF; DNA: TGTGCCAGCAGTGCATTAGCGGGAGGGGGGACTAGCACAGATACGCAGTATTTT
D: TRBD2; J: TRBJ2-5; V: TRBV7-9; size: -; CDR3: CASSLGNVGLAGRQETQYF; DNA: TGTGCCAGCAGCTTGGGTAATGTGGGGCTAGCGGGGCGACAAGAGACCCAGTACTTC
D: -; J: TRBJ2-2; V: TRBV2; size: -; CDR3: CASRKTGRGSGELFF; DNA: TGTGCCAGCAGGAAGACAGGAAGGGGGTCTGGGGAGCTGTTTTTT
D: -; J: TRBJ1-1; V: TRBV4-2; size: few; CDR3: CASSPARSGAFF; DNA: TGTGCCAGCAGCCCTGCGAGGTCCGGGGCTTTCTTT
D: -; J: TRBJ2-2; V: TRBV7-8; size: few; CDR3: CASSLYRGELFF; DNA: TGTGCCAGCAGCTTGTACCGGGGGGAGCTGTTTTTT
D: TRBD1; J: TRBJ2-3; V: TRBV7-9; size: -; CDR3: CASSTGTGWDTQYF; DNA: TGTGCCAGCAGCACCGGGACAGGGTGGGATACGCAGTATTTT
D: TRBD2; J: TRBJ2-1; V: TRBV5-6; size: -; CDR3: CASSLEAGVYNEQFF; DNA: TGTGCCAGCAGCTTGGAAGCGGGGGTATACAATGAGCAGTTCTTC
D: -; J: TRBJ1-1; V: TRBV27; size: -; CDR3: CASSKTGNTEAFF; DNA: TGTGCCAGCAGTAAAACGGGAAACACTGAAGCTTTCTTT
D: -; J: TRBJ1-3; V: TRBV2; size: few; CDR3: CASSEPYSGNTIYF; DNA: TGTGCCAGCAGTGAACCGTACTCTGGAAACACCATATATTTT
D: -; J: TRBJ1-1; V: TRBV7-9; size: once; CDR3: CASSPQTAADTEAFF; DNA: TGTGCCAGCAGCCCCCAGACAGCCGCGGACACTGAAGCTTTCTTT